This TCR beta chain appears in the sequencing data of a study of tumor-infiltrating lymphocytes in primary liver carcinoma. The overall study: All patients had surgically resected primary liver carcinoma. Sequencing of the samples generated roughly 3.5 to 8 million productive TCRbeta reads, with similar yields across tissue types.

Study-wide results and limits: Tumors and blood were compared for top-250-clone fraction, and tumors had the significantly higher value (p = 0.039). Less overlap was seen in tumor-adjacent and tumor-blood pairs than in tumor region pairs.

This clonotype was seen ten or more times. Its antigen remains unknown. The CDR3 loop spans 14 amino acids. Germline CDR1 and CDR2: LGHNA and YSLEER. V lost 4 bases, J lost 1 base, and 11 bases lay in between. Germline DNA was extracted alongside blood RNA, which was obtained from unsorted whole blood. Starting from roughly 0.5 ug of total RNA, TCR beta cDNA was produced with a primer in the constant region. ARM-PCR was slightly modified, and three nested multiplex PCR rounds with it gave rise to the TCR beta libraries. Rounds one and two of PCR, each of roughly 10 cycles, were primed with TRBV1-TRBV30 forward primers and a C-beta reverse primer. TCRdb independently ran MiXCR on the multiplex PCR reads; one entry per CDR3 protein. The data hold hundreds of thousands of distinct CDR3 sequences, with approximately 65% observed a single time.

This clonotype originated in a man aged 35 to 55 with primary liver carcinoma and hepatitis B virus infection. The gene calls are TRBV4-3 and TRBJ2-7, with D possibly matching TRBD1 (5 bases). Sequencing was done on a sample of peripheral blood. CDR3 residues: CASSRETESYEQYF. CDR3 nucleotide sequence: TGCGCCAGCAGCCGAGAGACAGAGTCCTACGAGCAGTACTTC.